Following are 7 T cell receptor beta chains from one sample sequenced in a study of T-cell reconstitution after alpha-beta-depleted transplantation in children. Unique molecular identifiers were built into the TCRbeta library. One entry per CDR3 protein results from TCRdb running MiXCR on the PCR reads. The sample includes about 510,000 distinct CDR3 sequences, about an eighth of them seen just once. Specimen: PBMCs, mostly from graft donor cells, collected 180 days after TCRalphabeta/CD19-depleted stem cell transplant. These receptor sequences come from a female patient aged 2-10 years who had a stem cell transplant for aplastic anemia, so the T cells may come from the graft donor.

The CDR3 DNA is TGCGCCAGCACCTATGGGGTCCCGAACACCGGGGAGCTGTTTTTT. Translated, it gives CASTYGVPNTGELFF. The chain is built from TRBV4-3 and TRBJ2-2; D gene ambiguous. Trimming stripped 7 bases from V and 0 bases from J, with 12 bases between. Germline CDR1 and CDR2: LGHNA and YSLEER. This CDR3 comprises 15 residues.

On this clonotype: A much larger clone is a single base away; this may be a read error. The CDR3 nucleotides are TGTGCCATCAGCTATGGTGTGGGGGCCGACCAAGAGACCCAGTACTTC. This gives the protein CAISYGVGADQETQYF. V and J are TRBV10-3 and TRBJ2-5, with a weak D call TRBD1 (6 bases). V was pared by 6 bases and J by 0 bases, with 17 bases between. The CDR3 runs 16 residues. Germline assignment: CDR1 ENHRY and CDR2 SYGVKD.

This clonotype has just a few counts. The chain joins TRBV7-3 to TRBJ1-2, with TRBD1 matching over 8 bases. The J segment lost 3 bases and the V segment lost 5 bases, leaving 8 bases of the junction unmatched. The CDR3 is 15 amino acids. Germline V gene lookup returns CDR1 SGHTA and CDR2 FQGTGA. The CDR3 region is CASSRSDRDDYGYTF. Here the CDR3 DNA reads TGTGCCAGCAGCCGTTCGGACAGGGACGACTATGGCTACACCTTC. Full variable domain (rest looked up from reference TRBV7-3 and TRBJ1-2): GAGVSQTPSNKVTEKGKYVELRCDPISGHTALYWYRQSLGQGPEFLIYFQGTGAADDSGLPNDRFFAVRPEGSVSTLKIQRTERGDSAVYLCASSRSDRDDYGYTFGSGTRLTVV.

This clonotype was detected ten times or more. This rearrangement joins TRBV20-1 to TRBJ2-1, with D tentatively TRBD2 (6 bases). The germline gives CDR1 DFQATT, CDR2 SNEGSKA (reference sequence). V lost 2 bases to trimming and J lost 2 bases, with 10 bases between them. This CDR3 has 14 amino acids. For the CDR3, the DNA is TGCAGTGCTAGATCTCGGAGGGCCTACAATGAGCAGTTCTTC. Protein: CSARSRRAYNEQFF.

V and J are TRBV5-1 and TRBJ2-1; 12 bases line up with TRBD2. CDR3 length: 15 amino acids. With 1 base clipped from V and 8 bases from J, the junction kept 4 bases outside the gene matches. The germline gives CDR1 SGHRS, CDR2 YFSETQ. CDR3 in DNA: TGCGCCAGCAGCTTGCTAGCGGGAGGGTCCCATGAGCAGTTCTTC. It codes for CASSLLAGGSHEQFF.

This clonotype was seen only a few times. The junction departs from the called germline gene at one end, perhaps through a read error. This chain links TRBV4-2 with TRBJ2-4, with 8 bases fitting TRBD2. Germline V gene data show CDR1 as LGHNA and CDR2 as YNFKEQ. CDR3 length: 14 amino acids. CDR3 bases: TGTGCCAGCTCGATCGGACTAGCCCAAAACATTCAGTACTTC. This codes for CASSIGLAQNIQYF.

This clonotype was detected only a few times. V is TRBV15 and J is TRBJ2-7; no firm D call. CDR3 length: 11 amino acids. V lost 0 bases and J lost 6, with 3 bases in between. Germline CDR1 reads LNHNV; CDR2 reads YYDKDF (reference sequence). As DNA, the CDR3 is TGTGCCACCAGCAGAGAAGGCGAGCAGTACGTC. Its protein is CATSREGEQYV.